These 6 T cell receptor beta chains share one sample of origin, sequenced in a study of T-cell reconstitution after alpha-beta-depleted transplantation in children. Preparation of the TCRbeta library used unique molecular identifiers. One entry per CDR3 protein, called by TCRdb with MiXCR from the PCR reads. The sample records 200,000 or so distinct CDR3 sequences, 6.3% being singletons. The material was PBMCs, obtained before TCRalphabeta/CD19-depleted stem cell transplant. The receptor source for this set is a girl in the first two years of life with combined immunodeficiency, due to receive a stem cell transplant.

This clonotype occurred many times. The chain carries TRBV4-3 and TRBJ2-3; 11 bases map to TRBD2. The V segment lost 5 bases and the J segment 3 bases; nucleotides outside the gene matches: 4. The CDR3 is made up of 15 amino acids. From germline, CDR1 is LGHNA and CDR2 YSLEER. Here the CDR3 reads CASSGSGGATDTQYF. As DNA, the CDR3 is TGCGCCAGCAGCGGTAGCGGGGGGGCTACAGATACGCAGTATTTT.

This clonotype was detected many times. V and J are TRBV6-1 and TRBJ1-2; D perhaps matches TRBD1 (6 bases). CDR3 size: 15 residues. Per the germline V gene, CDR1 is MNHNS and CDR2 is SASEGT. V was cut by 7 bases and J by 4 bases, with 19 bases left in between. CDR3 loop: CASNPNRAPSYGYTF. The DNA of the CDR3 is TGTGCCAGCAACCCCAACAGGGCACCCTCCTATGGCTACACCTTC.

This clonotype was seen repeatedly, ten times or more. The V gene is TRBV12-3 or TRBV12-4, the J gene TRBJ2-3; D uncertain. The germline V and J ends were trimmed by 7 bases and 4 bases, with 9 bases remaining between them. The CDR3 covers 12 residues. CDR3 in DNA: TGTGCCAGCATGATATTTGCAGATACGCAGTATTTT. This codes for CASMIFADTQYF.

The genes are TRBV9 and TRBJ2-1; tentative D call: TRBD2 (5 bases). Germline CDR1 reads SGDLS; CDR2 reads YYNGEE. V lost 0 bases, J lost 1 base, and 11 bases lay in between. The CDR3 has 16 amino acids. DNA for the CDR3: TGTGCCAGCAGCGTAGAGGGAGTAGCTTCCTACAATGAGCAGTTCTTC. As protein: CASSVEGVASYNEQFF. The variable domain in full, completed from reference TRBV9 and TRBJ2-1, reads DSGVTQTPKHLITATGQRVTLRCSPRSGDLSVYWYQQSLDQGLQFLIQYYNGEERAKGNILERFSAQQFPDLHSELNLSSLELGDSALYFCASSVEGVASYNEQFFGPGTRLTVL.

This clonotype was recorded many times. The chain combines TRBV20-1 with TRBJ1-1, with D possibly matching TRBD1 (5 bases). Germline V lookup: CDR1 DFQATT, CDR2 SNEGSKA (reference sequence). This CDR3 contains 14 residues. V was clipped by 4 bases and J by 1 base, with 13 bases between them. The CDR3 DNA sequence: TGCAGTGCTACGTACTGGGGGGGGAACACTGAAGCTTTCTTT. It yields the protein CSATYWGGNTEAFF.

This clonotype was observed many times. The chain employs TRBV27 and TRBJ2-1, with D perhaps TRBD1 or TRBD2 (5 bases each). The V and J ends lost 7 bases and 0 bases respectively, with 16 bases between them. The V gene's germline CDR1 is MNHEY and CDR2 SMNVEV (reference sequence). CDR3 length: 16 residues. CDR3 residues: CASIPRGSHSYNEQFF. The CDR3 coding sequence is TGTGCCAGCATCCCGAGGGGTTCTCACTCCTACAATGAGCAGTTCTTC.